The entry that follows covers one TCR beta chain sequence. This sample stems from a study of blood T cell repertoires in COVID-19. As originally analysed: Reference gene primers were amplified, and this amplification served to estimate nucleated cell counts. Repertoires were generated with immunoSEQ multiplex PCR, while TCRdb's copy carries only in-frame clones and drops some. Clone size and V and J calls were adopted from that table, with D and trimming inferred from the DNA. This table holds about 160,000 clones, 80% to 85% found once. CDR3 length: 14 amino acids. Germline V CDR1 and CDR2: SGHRS, YFSETQ. V gave up 0 bases and J gave up 3 bases, with 10 bases separating them.

Sequenced: PBMCs or T cells enriched from blood (not recorded which). The TCR was taken from a woman in her forties or fifties who had recovered from COVID-19. The V gene is TRBV5-1, the J gene TRBJ2-7; perhaps TRBD1 as D (5 bases). The CDR3 spells CASSLVDRGYEQYF. The CDR3, as DNA: TGCGCCAGCAGCTTGGTTGACAGAGGCTACGAGCAGTACTTC.